This T cell receptor (beta chain) was recorded in a study of shared clonotypes between healthy human individuals (dated by TCRdb to 2019 to 2021). Concerning the study at large: A couple of women and a few men aged 18 to 49 years were included in the cohort. For each donor, CD4 naive and CD4 memory were each run on three plates, CD8 naive on two plates, and CD8 memory on one plate. To estimate repertoire size and how much clonotype sharing occurs between individuals, the study deeply sequenced the blood TCR repertoires of five healthy adults. Different laboratories and diverse techniques were used to prepare libraries and sequence TCR repertoires, to increase sequencing depth and limit assay-specific biases. Between about 0.94 and 8.9 billion PBMCs per donor were obtained by leukapheresis. Study-wide findings and limitations: When a few donors were compared, the shared fraction of clonotypes was around 4.6% for naive CD4, roughly 3.4% for naive CD8, about 2.4% for memory CD4, and 0.4% for memory CD8. Compared with non-shared clonotypes, clonotypes shared by all four sorted-subset donors had higher generation probabilities. Sampling was restricted to blood, and TCR repertoires in tissue are likely to differ from TCR repertoires in blood. Rarefaction of sorted-subset datasets indicated incomplete sequencing despite the large sequencing depth. Larger estimated clonotype richness was generally found for naive subsets than for memory subsets. Because the study included only a small number of donors, the genetic and exposure-history diversity represented was limited. Pairwise subsampling indicated that sequencing depth was expected to affect the degree of clonotype sharing among donors.

CD8 naive samples were CD45RO-negative cells positively selected for CCR7, giving a CD45RA+CCR7+ population that excluded TemRA cells. Healthy HIV-negative adults with no recently reported acute infections or vaccinations were included as donors. All donors were Caucasian adults living in Nashville, Tennessee, USA. Blood was collected by leukapheresis, and PBMCs were isolated by Ficoll-Histopaque density gradient centrifugation and then cryopreserved in liquid nitrogen vapor phase. Analytical flow cytometry was used to check the purity and quantity of every magnetically sorted T cell population. Genomic DNA was isolated from every sorted fraction and measured by UV absorbance on a Nanodrop 2000c. Using the deep immunoSEQ assay, TCR CDR3 regions were amplified from genomic DNA by multiplex PCR. Extracted genomic DNA from each cell subset was distributed evenly across all wells of several immunoSEQ 96-well plates, and each plate was treated as a replicate. For sorted subsets, 150 to 250 ng genomic DNA, equal to tens of thousands of T cell genomes, was loaded into each replicate PCR. Purified libraries were quantified with a Qubit 3.0 fluorometer, sized on a Bioanalyzer 2100, and re-quantified with the KAPA Library Quantification kit. A separate single-read 150-cycle Illumina NextSeq 550 flow cell was used to sequence each immunoSEQ 96-well plate. Concerning the study's data processing: Because the immunoSEQ output held only junctional sequences and lacked quality scores, the filtering could not match the filtering applied to full-length reads. To assign V/J genes and CDR3, sequences were annotated using PyIR, a Python wrapper for IgBLAST v1.9, with IMGT germline references. Reads with weak V/J assignments (E-value above 1e-6), missing CDR3, stop codons, out-of-frame junctions, or ambiguous translated residues were removed. V3J clonotypes were defined by identical inferred V gene, J gene, and CDR3 amino acid sequence. Percentage overlap between repertoires was computed as shared unique clonotypes divided by the size of the smaller repertoire. Three approaches were used to assess repertoire richness: RTK rarefaction, the Chao1 estimator, and Recon v2.1 estimates of unobserved clonotypes. Generation probabilities were computed with OLGA for all TCRbeta clonotypes obtained by the gDNA method from a few donors. The table comes from immuneACCESS by way of TCRdb, which keeps in-frame sequences with V and J called. Part of the clones is missing from these tables; in studies checked, under half for an unresolved V gene and the rest for unknown reasons. V, J and clone size reflect that table, while D and trimming were determined from the DNA. A total of 2 million to 2.5 million clones appear in this sample, approximately 94% of them only once. Roughly 1.7% of the sample rests with the top ten.

As concerns this clone: Its antigen target is currently unknown. Within one base of it there is no much larger clone, and no base qualities were kept.

Sequencing input: naive CD8+ T cells from PBMCs. The cell subset or site label of this sample denotes: CD45RA+CCR7+. This receptor was obtained from a man between 18 and 29 years old in good health. Some clones in this sample may be carry-over from other donors' samples.

CDR3 sequence: CASSLERVDRELFF. The DNA sequence reads TGTGCCAGCAGCTTAGAGAGGGTTGACCGGGAGCTGTTTTTT. The chain is encoded by TRBV7-9 joined to TRBJ2-2; the D gene is perhaps TRBD2, on 5 matching bases. The germline V gene (reference sequence) gives CDR1 as SEHNR and CDR2 as FQNEAQ. V drops 1 base and J drops 9 bases, leaving 12 bases in between. The CDR3 covers 14 residues, taking in both the cysteine and the phenylalanine. Kept here is only the CDR3 DNA, which spans 42 bases and is read in frame from base 1.